This T cell receptor (beta chain) appears in the sequencing data of a study of regulatory T cells in long-lasting Graves disease. The overall study: Recently diagnosed Graves' patients had received antithyroid drugs for under 3 months.

Time point indicated: newly diagnosed GD, antithyroid drugs for less than 3 months. Researchers made the TCR library from RNA that was extracted from PBMCs. Libraries of TCR beta came from iRepertoire HTBI primers plus Arm-PCR of CDR3 regions. One entry per CDR3 protein results from TCRdb running MiXCR on the multiplex PCR reads. The sample has about 450,000 distinct CDR3 sequences, approximately 16% seen once. A word on this clonotype: No antigen is known for it. Only one base separates this from a far larger clonotype, so it likely reflects a read error.

The study, taken as a whole, reports: Only a small sample size was used, which may have cut accuracy.

Germline V gives CDR1 MNHEY, CDR2 SVGEGT. V lost 6 bases, J lost 0 bases, and 5 bases stayed unmatched. CDR3 length: 15 residues. These data were also reused for a study on T cells in Graves' hyperthyroidism and ophthalmopathy. That study adds: The hyperthyroidism was newly diagnosed and had lasted under 2 months; the patients were aged 18 to 65. Median prediction lead before ophthalmopathy onset was 5 to 7 months with the model.

This TCR was recovered from a woman in her 30s with Graves disease. This material consisted of peripheral blood mononuclear cells (PBMCs), taken at new diagnosis, from a patient treated with antithyroid drugs. The V call is TRBV6-2 or TRBV6-3, the J call TRBJ1-2, with 9 bases aligning to TRBD1. CDR3 sequence (DNA): TGTGCCAGCAGAATGGGACAGGGTGCTAACTATGGCTACACCTTC. Its translation is CASRMGQGANYGYTF.